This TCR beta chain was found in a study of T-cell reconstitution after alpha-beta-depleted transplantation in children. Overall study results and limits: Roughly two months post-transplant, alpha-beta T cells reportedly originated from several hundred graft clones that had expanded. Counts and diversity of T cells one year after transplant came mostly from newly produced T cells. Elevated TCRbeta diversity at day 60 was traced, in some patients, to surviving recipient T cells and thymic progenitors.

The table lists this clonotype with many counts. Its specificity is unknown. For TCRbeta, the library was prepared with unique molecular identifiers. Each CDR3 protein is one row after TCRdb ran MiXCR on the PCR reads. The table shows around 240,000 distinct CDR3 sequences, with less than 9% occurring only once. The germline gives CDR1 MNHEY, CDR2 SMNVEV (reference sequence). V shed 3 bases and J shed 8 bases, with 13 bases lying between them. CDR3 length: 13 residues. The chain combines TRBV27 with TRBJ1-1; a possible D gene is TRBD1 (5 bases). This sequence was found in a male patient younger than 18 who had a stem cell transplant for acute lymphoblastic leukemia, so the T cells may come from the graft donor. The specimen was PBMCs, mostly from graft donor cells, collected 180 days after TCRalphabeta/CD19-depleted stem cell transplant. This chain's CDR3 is CASSLGPGGEAFF. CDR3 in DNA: TGTGCCAGCAGTTTGGGCCCCGGGGGAGAAGCTTTCTTT.